These 32 T cell receptor beta chains share one sample of origin, sequenced in a study of PD-1 blockade in classical Hodgkin lymphoma. Stated time point: cycle 4 day 1 (C4D1), after 6 weeks of nivolumab. The patients all showed relapse after autologous stem cell transplantation, while their brentuximab vedotin exposure varied. Clones were read by immunoSEQ multiplex PCR, and TCRdb kept only the in-frame ones, dropping some. Of some 52,000 clones listed, around 86% were seen once; the top ten hold around 6.5%. Sequenced here: peripheral blood mononuclear cells (PBMCs), sampled before the fourth cycle of nivolumab. The origin of the receptors is a human donor with classical Hodgkin lymphoma.

The rearrangement links TRBV9 to TRBJ1-6; D is undetermined. Trimming left V 0 bases short and J 4 bases short, with 8 bases between. Germline V CDR1 and CDR2: SGDLS, YYNGEE. This CDR3 spans 15 amino acids. The CDR3 sequence: CASSVGGHYNSPLHF. CDR3 coding DNA: TGTGCCAGCAGCGTAGGTGGGCATTATAATTCACCCCTCCACTTT.

This chain uses TRBV5-1 with TRBJ2-7; D is unresolved. The CDR3 is made up of 16 amino acids. The V end was cut by 0 bases, the J end by 2 bases, with 15 bases between. The germline V gene has CDR1 SGHRS and CDR2 YFSETQ. CDR3 protein: CASSLDGSTTTYEQYF. The CDR3 coding sequence is TGCGCCAGCAGCTTGGATGGGTCCACTACAACCTACGAGCAGTACTTC.

The chain has TRBV28 and TRBJ1-6, with D tentatively TRBD1 (5 bases). Germline assignment: CDR1 MDHEN and CDR2 SYDVKM. The CDR3 is 17 residues long. The germline V and J ends were trimmed by 2 bases and 0 bases, with 11 bases remaining between them. CDR3 DNA: TGTGCCAGCAGTTTAGGGGCAGGGAGCTCCTATAATTCACCCCTCCACTTT. Translated: CASSLGAGSSYNSPLHF.

This chain links TRBV7-6 with TRBJ2-1; 7 nucleotides match TRBD2. The CDR3 runs 16 residues. The germline CDR1 and CDR2 sequences are SGHVS and FNYEAQ. V was pared by 5 bases and J by 0 bases, with 7 bases of the junction left unmatched. CDR3 protein: CASSNGAGSSYNEQFF. The CDR3 DNA sequence: TGTGCCAGCAGCAACGGAGCGGGGAGCTCCTACAATGAGCAGTTCTTC.

This clone was counted a single time. The chain combines TRBV2 with TRBJ2-1, with 8 bases lining up with TRBD2. The germline CDR1 and CDR2 sequences are SNHLY and FYNNEI. The V segment lost 6 bases and the J segment 4 bases; nucleotides outside the gene matches: 8. CDR3 size: 15 residues. The CDR3 sequence: CASSEGRGEYNEQFF. In DNA form, the CDR3 reads TGTGCCAGCAGCGAGGGGCGGGGGGAATACAATGAGCAGTTCTTC.

CDR3 in amino acids: CASIPFGTGVEAFF. The CDR3 nucleotides read TGTGCCAGCATCCCCTTCGGGACAGGGGTTGAAGCTTTCTTT. The chain couples TRBV27 to TRBJ1-1; TRBD1 matches 10 bases. In germline, CDR1 is MNHEY, CDR2 SMNVEV (reference sequence). V was pared by 7 bases and J by 7 bases, with 9 bases of the junction left unmatched. There are 14 residues in the CDR3.

V usage is TRBV2 and J usage is TRBJ2-1, with a weak D call TRBD2 (5 bases). The CDR3 loop spans 15 amino acids. CDR1 and CDR2 (germline): SNHLY, FYNNEI. V lost 3 bases and J lost 0, with 9 bases in between. The CDR3 nucleotides read TGTGCCAGCAGTGACTCGGCGGGCTCCTACAATGAGCAGTTCTTC. Protein: CASSDSAGSYNEQFF. Full variable domain (remainder filled in from reference TRBV2 and TRBJ2-1): EPEVTQTPSHQVTQMGQEVILRCVPISNHLYFYWYRQILGQKVEFLVSFYNNEISEKSEIFDDQFSVERPDGSNFTLKIRSTKLEDSAMYFCASSDSAGSYNEQFFGPGTRLTVL.

The genes are TRBV6-1 and TRBJ2-4; perhaps TRBD1 as D (6 bases). Trimming removed 6 bases from V and 7 bases from J, with 19 bases in between. There are 15 residues in the CDR3. Germline CDR1 and CDR2: MNHNS and SASEGT. CDR3 sequence reads: CASSQMGAGFNIQYF. The DNA for the CDR3 is TGTGCCAGCAGCCAAATGGGGGCAGGTTTCAACATTCAGTACTTC.

The chain carries TRBV27 and TRBJ1-2; D is unresolved. Germline CDR1 is MNHEY and CDR2 is SMNVEV (reference sequence). There are 15 residues in the CDR3. With 0 bases removed from V and 8 bases from J, the gap between germline ends came to 16 bases. The CDR3 DNA is TGTGCCAGCAGTTTATCCCGGAGTGGGAATAGGGGCTACACCTTC. Its protein is CASSLSRSGNRGYTF.

This clone was observed many times. V gene TRBV7-3 combines with J gene TRBJ2-5; perhaps D is TRBD1 or TRBD2 (5 bases each). With 2 bases removed from V and 0 bases from J, the gap between germline ends came to 10 bases. CDR1 SGHTA and CDR2 FQGTGA come from the germline V gene. This CDR3 is built from 15 residues. Here the CDR3 reads CASSLFGANQETQYF. As DNA, the CDR3 is TGTGCCAGCAGCTTATTCGGGGCGAACCAAGAGACCCAGTACTTC. The whole variable domain, filled in from reference TRBV7-3 and TRBJ2-5, reads GAGVSQTPSNKVTEKGKYVELRCDPISGHTALYWYRQSLGQGPEFLIYFQGTGAADDSGLPNDRFFAVRPEGSVSTLKIQRTERGDSAVYLCASSLFGANQETQYFGPGTRLLVL.

The genes are TRBV6-1 and TRBJ2-7, with 7 bases identical to TRBD1. Trimming took 8 bases from V and 2 from J; bases not matched to a gene: 6. The CDR3 contains 13 residues. Germline values: CDR1 MNHNS, CDR2 SASEGT. CDR3 in DNA: TGTGCCAGCGCCAGGGGGTTAGCCTACGAGCAGTACTTC. This encodes CASARGLAYEQYF.

The chain employs TRBV11-2 and TRBJ1-4; tentatively, D is TRBD1 (5 bases). CDR3 length: 14 amino acids. V gave up 2 bases and J gave up 6 bases, with 10 bases separating them. In germline, CDR1 is SGHAT, CDR2 FQNNGV. The CDR3 protein is CASSLWQGDEKLFF. The DNA for the CDR3 is TGTGCCAGCAGCTTATGGCAGGGCGATGAAAAACTGTTTTTT.

This sequence joins TRBV6-5 and TRBJ2-7; 7 nucleotides line up with TRBD1. V trimming: 5 bases; J trimming: 1 base; junction bases outside the gene matches: 5. Per germline, CDR1 MNHEY and CDR2 SVGAGI. The CDR3 totals 14 residues. Here the CDR3 DNA reads TGTGCCAGCAGTCTAGACAGGGAATCCTACGAGCAGTACTTC. This codes for CASSLDRESYEQYF.

The chain employs TRBV6-5 and TRBJ2-7, with D hard to call. The CDR3 is 11 residues long. Per germline, CDR1 MNHEY and CDR2 SVGAGI. The V end lost 6 bases, the J end lost 2 bases, and 5 bases lay between the germline ends. The DNA of the CDR3 is TGTGCCAGCAGCAGGCCCTACGAGCAGTACTTC. Translating gives CASSRPYEQYF.

The chain joins TRBV28 to TRBJ2-7; 13 nucleotides align to TRBD2. The CDR3 is 19 amino acids. Germline lookup yields CDR1 MDHEN and CDR2 SYDVKM. V was pared by 6 bases and J by 4 bases, with 18 bases of the junction left unmatched. CDR3 amino acids: CASSFDKGLAGARRYEQYF. DNA for the CDR3: TGTGCCAGCAGCTTTGATAAAGGACTAGCGGGGGCCCGGCGTTACGAGCAGTACTTC.

The chain carries TRBV10-1 and TRBJ1-2, with 7 bases fitting TRBD1. This CDR3 has 15 amino acids. V shed 11 bases, J shed 1 base, and the junction held 13 bases outside the gene matches. Per germline, CDR1 WNHNN and CDR2 SYGVQD (reference sequence). CDR3 in DNA: TGCGCCCCCAACGCAGCAGGGGGTTTTAACTATGGCTACACCTTC. It translates to CAPNAAGGFNYGYTF.

This clone was counted between two and nine times. The gene calls are TRBV4-1 and TRBJ1-5; D unclear. This CDR3 contains 17 residues. The V gene lost 0 bases and the J gene lost 2 bases, with 14 bases spanning the gap. Germline V gene data show CDR1 as MGHRA and CDR2 as YSYEKL. This CDR3 is CASSQEGAEVGNQPQHF. The CDR3 coding sequence is TGCGCCAGCAGCCAAGAAGGCGCGGAGGTAGGCAATCAGCCCCAGCATTTT.

The chain employs TRBV14 and TRBJ2-2; D might be TRBD2 (6 bases). Germline assignment: CDR1 SGHDN and CDR2 FVKESK. Trimming removed 1 base at V and 0 bases at J, with 9 bases between. This CDR3 contains 16 residues. As DNA, the CDR3 is TGTGCCAGCAGCCAAGCTTCGGGGGCGAACACCGGGGAGCTGTTTTTT. It translates to CASSQASGANTGELFF.

This clone has just one count. This rearrangement joins TRBV6-1 to TRBJ2-7, with D possibly TRBD1 on 7 matching bases. From germline, CDR1 is MNHNS and CDR2 SASEGT. The CDR3 is 15 residues long. Trimming removed 4 bases from V and 2 bases from J, with 15 bases in between. Here the CDR3 DNA reads TGTGCCAGCAGTGGGAGGGCAGGGGGTGCCTACGAGCAGTACTTC. It is translated as CASSGRAGGAYEQYF.

This chain connects TRBV7-9 to TRBJ2-7; tentatively, D is TRBD1 (7 bases). Germline V CDR1 and CDR2: SEHNR, FQNEAQ (reference sequence). This CDR3 has 15 amino acids. With 3 bases removed from V and 2 bases from J, the gap between germline ends came to 14 bases. Written as DNA, the CDR3 is TGTGCCAGCAGCTTGGGAGGACAGGCCGCCTACGAGCAGTACTTC. Its translation: CASSLGGQAAYEQYF.

V gene TRBV4-2 combines with J gene TRBJ2-2; 7 bases are a match to TRBD2. The trim removed 1 base at V and 3 bases at J, leaving 8 bases unmatched. There are 17 residues in the CDR3. CDR1 is LGHNA and CDR2 is YNFKEQ in the germline V gene. CDR3 bases: TGTGCCAGCAGCCAAGGAGAGACTAGCCGATACACCGGGGAGCTGTTTTTT. As protein: CASSQGETSRYTGELFF.

The J gene is TRBJ1-1, the V gene TRBV28; 9 bases match TRBD1. J gave up 6 bases and V 7 bases, and 9 bases lay outside the gene matches. The germline CDR1 and CDR2 sequences are MDHEN and SYDVKM. The length of the CDR3 is 14 residues. The CDR3 DNA reads as TGTGCCAGCACTACAGGGGGCACAAGGGCTGAAGCTTTCTTT. Its protein is CASTTGGTRAEAFF. Looking up the rest from reference TRBV28 and TRBJ1-1 gives the full variable domain: DVKVTQSSRYLVKRTGEKVFLECVQDMDHENMFWYRQDPGLGLRLIYFSYDVKMKEKGDIPEGYSVSREKKERFSLILESASTNQTSMYLCASTTGGTRAEAFFGQGTRLTVV.

J is TRBJ2-1 and V is TRBV7-9, with 14 bases aligning to TRBD2. The CDR3 length is 16 residues. The germline CDR1 and CDR2 sequences are SEHNR and FQNEAQ (reference sequence). The ends lost 4 bases at V and 13 bases at J; junction bases unmatched: 12. As DNA, the CDR3 is TGTGCCAGCAGCTCCGCGGGACTAGCGGGGGACCGTGGTCAGTTCTTC. The encoded protein is CASSSAGLAGDRGQFF. Using reference TRBV7-9 and TRBJ2-1 for the parts outside the CDR3, the full variable domain is DTGVSQNPRHKITKRGQNVTFRCDPISEHNRLYWYRQTLGQGPEFLTYFQNEAQLEKSRLLSDRFSAERPKGSFSTLEIQRTEQGDSAMYLCASSSAGLAGDRGQFFGPGTRLTVL.

This chain uses TRBV2 with TRBJ2-3; D unresolved. V lost 5 bases and J 5 bases, leaving 8 bases between the germline ends. The germline V gene has CDR1 SNHLY and CDR2 FYNNEI. The CDR3 is 12 residues long. The CDR3 DNA follows: TGTGCCAGCAGTCCGGACGTAGATACGCAGTATTTT. Protein: CASSPDVDTQYF. The entire variable domain, with the rest obtained from reference TRBV2 and TRBJ2-3, is as follows: EPEVTQTPSHQVTQMGQEVILRCVPISNHLYFYWYRQILGQKVEFLVSFYNNEISEKSEIFDDQFSVERPDGSNFTLKIRSTKLEDSAMYFCASSPDVDTQYFGPGTRLTVL.

The chain recombines TRBV27 with TRBJ1-5, with D possibly matching TRBD1 (5 bases). Germline V gives CDR1 MNHEY, CDR2 SMNVEV (reference sequence). CDR3 length: 14 amino acids. Trimming took off 2 bases at V and 2 bases at J, with 7 bases between the two ends. CDR3 DNA sequence: TGTGCCAGCAGTTTACAGGGAGGCAATCAGCCCCAGCATTTT. Protein product: CASSLQGGNQPQHF.

The chain uses TRBV5-1 and TRBJ1-2; the D is unclear. Looked up from germline, CDR1 is SGHRS and CDR2 is YFSETQ. V was cut by 4 bases and J by 8 bases, with 12 bases left in between. There are 12 residues in the CDR3. The CDR3 nucleotides are TGCGCCAGCAGCCCGGTCGGGGTCGGCTACACCTTC. Amino acid sequence: CASSPVGVGYTF.

This chain connects TRBV27 to TRBJ1-2; 7 bases line up with TRBD1. Trimming cost V 3 bases and J 8 bases; bases outside gene matches: 6. Germline CDR1 reads MNHEY; CDR2 reads SMNVEV (reference sequence). The CDR3 is made up of 13 amino acids. Here the CDR3 reads CASSLLAGGGYTF. CDR3 DNA: TGTGCCAGCAGTTTGCTTGCAGGGGGGGGCTACACCTTC.

V usage is TRBV19 and J usage is TRBJ1-5; 7 bases agree with TRBD1. CDR3 size: 14 residues. Germline values: CDR1 LNHDA, CDR2 SQIVND (reference sequence). V was clipped by 7 bases and J by 5 bases; unmatched bases: 8. The CDR3 is CASMANRGDQPQHF. The DNA of the CDR3 is TGTGCCAGTATGGCGAACAGGGGAGATCAGCCCCAGCATTTT. Full variable domain (outside the CDR3, taken from reference TRBV19 and TRBJ1-5): DGGITQSPKYLFRKEGQNVTLSCEQNLNHDAMYWYRQDPGQGLRLIYYSQIVNDFQKGDIAEGYSVSREKKESFPLTVTSAQKNPTAFYLCASMANRGDQPQHFGDGTRLSIL.

This chain joins TRBV10-3 and TRBJ2-3; possibly TRBD2 for D (6 bases). There are 14 residues in the CDR3. V was cut by 6 bases and J by 4 bases, with 14 bases left in between. From germline, CDR1 is ENHRY and CDR2 SYGVKD. DNA of the CDR3: TGTGCCATCAGACCGGGACTCCACGCAGATACGCAGTATTTT. It encodes CAIRPGLHADTQYF.

This chain uses TRBV28 with TRBJ1-6, with 11 bases identical to TRBD1. The ends lost 6 bases at V and 9 bases at J; junction bases unmatched: 4. The germline CDR1 and CDR2 sequences are MDHEN and SYDVKM. This CDR3 region has 14 residues. The CDR3: CASSRDRGISPLHF. CDR3 DNA sequence: TGTGCCAGCAGCCGGGACAGGGGGATTTCACCCCTCCACTTT.

The chain employs TRBV5-6 and TRBJ1-2, with D perhaps TRBD1 (6 bases). The CDR3 runs 16 residues. Germline CDR1 and CDR2: SGHDT and YYEEEE. V gave up 0 bases and J gave up 3 bases, with 15 bases separating them. The chain's CDR3 is CASSLGYQGPDYGYTF. CDR3 nucleotide sequence: TGTGCCAGCAGCTTGGGATACCAGGGGCCCGACTATGGCTACACCTTC.

V gene TRBV10-3 combines with J gene TRBJ2-4; no clear D gene. V was trimmed by 2 bases and J by 0 bases, leaving 11 bases between them. Looked up from germline, CDR1 is ENHRY and CDR2 is SYGVKD. CDR3 length: 16 residues. CDR3 sequence reads: CAISEGWQLAKNIQYF. CDR3 DNA: TGTGCCATCAGTGAGGGTTGGCAGTTAGCCAAAAACATTCAGTACTTC.